These 9 T cell receptor beta chains were sequenced from one sample in a study of T cells in tuberculosis. The table came from immunoSEQ multiplex PCR; TCRdb's copy has only in-frame clones and leaves some out. Here the sample spans about 43,000 clones, roughly 94% being singletons. Sequenced: PBMCs. These receptors were collected from a donor aged 10-29 years with latent tuberculosis or without tuberculosis infection. Some clones in this sample may be carry-over from other donors' samples.

The J gene is TRBJ1-1, the V gene TRBV4-3; D might be TRBD1 (5 bases). This CDR3 comprises 13 residues. CDR1 and CDR2 (germline): LGHNA, YSLEER. Trimming removed 2 bases from V and 11 bases from J, with 15 bases in between. Here the CDR3 reads CASSQIAGGVAFF. The CDR3 region has the DNA TGCGCCAGCAGCCAAATAGCCGGGGGGGTCGCTTTCTTT.

The chain is built from TRBV5-6 and TRBJ2-5; no clear D. The CDR3 is 12 amino acids. CDR1 SGHDT and CDR2 YYEEEE come from the germline V gene. The V and J ends lost 2 bases and 4 bases respectively, with 6 bases between them. Here the CDR3 reads CASSFWRETQYF. In DNA form, the CDR3 reads TGTGCCAGCAGCTTTTGGAGAGAGACCCAGTACTTC.

The chain recombines TRBV6-5 with TRBJ2-2, with a possible D match to TRBD2 (6 bases). Between the trimmed V and J ends, which lost 5 bases and 2 bases, there was a span of 12 bases. This CDR3 has 15 residues. Germline loops: CDR1 MNHEY, CDR2 SVGAGI. The CDR3 region is CASSPSGTNTGELFF. The CDR3 coding sequence is TGTGCCAGCAGTCCCTCCGGGACTAACACCGGGGAGCTGTTTTTT.

This clone was recorded once. The rearrangement joins TRBV15 to TRBJ1-5; D is unresolved. The CDR3 is made up of 15 amino acids. Germline V gene data show CDR1 as LNHNV and CDR2 as YYDKDF (reference sequence). V lost 0 bases, J lost 3 bases, and 9 bases lay in between. This CDR3 reads CATSRDARSNQPQHF. CDR3 bases: TGTGCCACCAGCAGAGACGCCAGATCCAATCAGCCCCAGCATTTT.

The V gene is TRBV7-6, the J gene TRBJ2-2; D not resolved. V lost 1 base to trimming and J lost 1 base, with 4 bases between them. CDR3 length equals 14 residues. Germline values: CDR1 SGHVS, CDR2 FNYEAQ. CDR3 protein: CASSLDRNTGELFF. The CDR3, as DNA: TGTGCCAGCAGCTTAGACAGGAACACCGGGGAGCTGTTTTTT.

V gene TRBV7-9 combines with J gene TRBJ2-7; 7 nucleotides line up with TRBD1. The CDR3 is made up of 13 amino acids. After removal of 10 bases from V and 6 bases from J, the junction contained 12 bases not matched to a gene. The germline V gene has CDR1 SEHNR and CDR2 FQNEAQ (reference sequence). In DNA, the CDR3 is TGTGCCACGCGGCCGACAGGGCATCGCGAGCAGTACTTC. Encoded protein: CATRPTGHREQYF.

V and J are TRBV5-4 and TRBJ2-1; D may be TRBD1 (5 bases). CDR1 and CDR2 (germline): SGHNT, YYREEE (reference sequence). V was cut by 4 bases and J by 5 bases, with 10 bases left in between. The CDR3 covers 13 residues. DNA of the CDR3: TGTGCCAGCAGCACTCCACAGGACAATGAGCAGTTCTTC. The encoded protein is CASSTPQDNEQFF.

This rearrangement joins TRBV7-2 to TRBJ2-7, with D possibly matching TRBD2 (6 bases). Germline V gives CDR1 SGHTA, CDR2 FQGNSA. The CDR3 extends over 15 amino acids. V was cut by 1 base and J by 0 bases, with 10 bases left in between. The CDR3 spells CASSLDGGHSYEQYF. CDR3 coding DNA: TGTGCCAGCAGCTTAGATGGAGGGCACTCCTACGAGCAGTACTTC.

This chain connects TRBV6-6 to TRBJ2-7; 9 positions agree with TRBD2. This CDR3 has 15 amino acids. The germline gives CDR1 MNHNY, CDR2 SVGAGI (reference sequence). The ends lost 6 bases at V and 6 bases at J; junction bases unmatched: 12. The DNA for the CDR3 is TGTGCCAGCAGACCGTATAGCGGGAGCGGCCGCGAGCAGTACTTC. The encoded protein is CASRPYSGSGREQYF.